These T cell receptor beta chains were read from a single sample in a study of long-term antiretroviral therapy in people with HIV. Libraries were prepared by immunoSEQ multiplex PCR; TCRdb keeps only in-frame clonotypes and omits some of them. The sample records about 35,000 clones, around 94% being singletons. Material: unsorted PBMCs, obtained 4.1 years after starting antiretroviral therapy. The receptors were gathered from a woman in her forties or fifties with HIV. The CDR3 runs from the conserved cysteine through the conserved F or W. The D gene is left open where the match is weak. Part of the rows lack a size; the others show once, few, many or a class for expanded clones.

>TRBJ2-5|.|once|TRBV7-3
CASSSASTGPETQYF
TGTGCCAGCAGCTCCGCTTCGACAGGACCGGAGACCCAGTACTTC
>TRBJ2-7|.|few|TRBV12-2
CASRLPGQGIIAYEQYF
TGTGCAAGTCGCTTGCCGGGACAGGGGATTATAGCCTACGAGCAGTACTTC
>TRBJ1-1|TRBD1|few|TRBV20-1
CSARHNRGAFF
TGCAGTGCCCGGCATAACAGGGGAGCTTTCTTT
>TRBJ1-6|.|.|TRBV11-2
CASSSTGLGNSPLHF
TGTGCCAGCAGCTCAACAGGGTTGGGCAATTCACCCCTCCACTTT
>TRBJ2-5|.|.|TRBV5-1
CASSLGDYQETQYF
TGCGCCAGCAGCCTAGGGGATTACCAAGAGACCCAGTACTTC
>TRBJ1-4|TRBD1|.|TRBV11-2
CASSTGVGRMGEKLFF
TGTGCCAGCAGCACAGGGGTCGGCAGGATGGGTGAAAAACTGTTTTTT
>TRBJ2-2|.|.|TRBV5-1
CASSLGGALPDTGELFF
TGCGCCAGCAGCTTGGGCGGGGCACTCCCCGACACCGGGGAGCTGTTTTTT
>TRBJ1-1|.|.|TRBV18
CASSPGRVTEAFF
TGTGCCAGCTCACCGGGGAGGGTCACTGAAGCTTTCTTT
>TRBJ1-2|.|.|TRBV5-4
CASSLDDRGGYTF
TGTGCCAGCAGCTTGGACGACCGGGGCGGCTACACCTTC
>TRBJ1-5|.|.|TRBV2
CASSERRDDQPQHF
TGTGCCAGCAGTGAACGCAGGGACGATCAGCCCCAGCATTTT
>TRBJ2-7|.|.|TRBV6-5
CASSPLGGRTYEQYF
TGTGCCAGCAGTCCCCTGGGGGGCAGGACCTACGAGCAGTACTTC
>TRBJ1-6|.|.|TRBV5-1
CASSSPNSPLHF
TGCGCCAGCAGCTCCCCGAATTCACCCCTCCACTTT
>TRBJ2-5|TRBD1|.|TRBV7-7
CASSPRTGETETQYF
TGTGCTAGCAGCCCAAGGACAGGGGAGACGGAGACCCAGTACTTC
>TRBJ2-7|TRBD2|.|TRBV7-2
CASSLDFSSGPYEQYF
TGTGCCAGCAGCTTAGATTTTTCTAGCGGTCCCTACGAGCAGTACTTC
>TRBJ2-7|.|.|TRBV7-9
CASSNMDRAYEQYF
TGTGCCAGCAGCAACATGGACAGAGCCTACGAGCAGTACTTC
>TRBJ2-2|.|few|TRBV11-2
CASNPDSNTGELFF
TGTGCCAGCAACCCAGACTCGAACACCGGGGAGCTGTTTTTT
>TRBJ2-7|.|.|TRBV5-4
CASSLPPNSYEQYF
TGTGCCAGCAGCTTACCCCCCAATTCCTACGAGCAGTACTTC
>TRBJ2-3|.|.|TRBV7-9
CASSPDGGDNTDTQYF
TGTGCCAGCAGCCCAGACGGCGGGGACAACACAGATACGCAGTATTTT
>TRBJ1-1|.|once|TRBV19
CASSIERNTEAFF
TGTGCCAGTAGTATAGAAAGGAACACTGAAGCTTTCTTT
>TRBJ2-1|TRBD2|.|TRBV9
CASSAPGTKENEQFF
TGTGCCAGCAGCGCCCCCGGGACTAAGGAAAATGAGCAGTTCTTC
>TRBJ1-1|TRBD1|few|TRBV5-6
CASSSPHADREGRNTEAFF
TGTGCCAGCAGCTCCCCACATGCCGACAGGGAGGGTAGGAACACTGAAGCTTTCTTT
>TRBJ1-1|.|.|TRBV30
CAWSVSANTEAFF
TGTGCCTGGAGTGTAAGCGCGAACACTGAAGCTTTCTTT
>TRBJ1-2|TRBD1|.|TRBV9
CASSDPGTARYGYTF
TGTGCCAGCAGCGATCCCGGGACAGCAAGATATGGCTACACCTTC
>TRBJ2-5|.|.|TRBV29-1
CSSWTAQETQYF
TGCAGCTCGTGGACAGCTCAAGAGACCCAGTACTTC
>TRBJ2-3|TRBD1|.|TRBV29-1
CSVDLQGGTDTQYF
TGCAGCGTCGACTTACAGGGGGGCACAGATACGCAGTATTTT
>TRBJ1-6|.|.|TRBV6-5
CASSPQYPQRSPLHF
TGTGCCAGCAGTCCTCAGTACCCGCAACGGTCACCCCTCCACTTT
>TRBJ2-3|.|.|TRBV5-5
CASSLEGGRRTDTQYF
TGTGCCAGCAGCTTGGAAGGGGGGCGCCGCACAGATACGCAGTATTTT
>TRBJ1-1|.|.|TRBV6-5
CASSYRTGNTEAFF
TGTGCCAGCAGTTACAGAACAGGGAACACTGAAGCTTTCTTT
>TRBJ2-7|.|.|TRBV6-6
CASSYFGDDEQYF
TGTGCCAGCAGTTATTTCGGGGACGACGAGCAGTACTTC